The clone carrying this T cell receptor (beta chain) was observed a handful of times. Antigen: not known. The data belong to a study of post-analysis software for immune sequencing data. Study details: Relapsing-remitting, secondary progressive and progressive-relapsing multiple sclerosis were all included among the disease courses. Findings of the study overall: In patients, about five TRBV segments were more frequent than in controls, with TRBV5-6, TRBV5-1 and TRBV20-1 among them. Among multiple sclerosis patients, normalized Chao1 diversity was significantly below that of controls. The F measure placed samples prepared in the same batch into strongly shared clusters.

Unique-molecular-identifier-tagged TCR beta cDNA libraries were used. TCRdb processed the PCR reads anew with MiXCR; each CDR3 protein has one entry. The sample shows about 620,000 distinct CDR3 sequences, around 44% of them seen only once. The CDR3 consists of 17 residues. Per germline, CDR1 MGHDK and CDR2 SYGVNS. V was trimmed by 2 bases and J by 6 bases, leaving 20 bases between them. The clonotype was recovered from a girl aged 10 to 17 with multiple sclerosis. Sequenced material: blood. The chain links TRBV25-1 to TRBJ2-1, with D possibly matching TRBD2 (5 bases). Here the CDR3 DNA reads TGTGCCAGCAGTGAAATCGAAGGGCTAGGACGGGGCAATGAGCAGTTCTTC. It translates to CASSEIEGLGRGNEQFF. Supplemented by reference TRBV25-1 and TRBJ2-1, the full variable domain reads EADIYQTPRYLVIGTGKKITLECSQTMGHDKMYWYQQDPGMELHLIHYSYGVNSTEKGDLSSESTVSRIRTEHFPLTLESARPSHTSQYLCASSEIEGLGRGNEQFFGPGTRLTVL.